This TCR beta chain was profiled in a study of T-cell reconstitution after alpha-beta-depleted transplantation in children. During its preparation, the TCRbeta library received unique molecular identifiers. From the PCR reads, TCRdb called clonotypes with MiXCR, one entry per CDR3 protein. This repertoire shows around 370,000 distinct CDR3 sequences, about a tenth found once; its top ten account for roughly 2.5%. Germline lookup yields CDR1 SGHRS and CDR2 YFSETQ. The CDR3 sequence is 12 residues long. V lost 5 bases, J lost 6 bases, and 8 bases lay in between. This chain links TRBV5-1 with TRBJ2-2; D is ambiguous. The sequencing used PBMCs from the stem cell graft donor, collected from the stem cell graft. This TCR came from a human donor who donated a stem cell graft to a child with acute lymphoblastic leukemia. CDR3 region: CASRIEAGELFF. The CDR3 DNA is TGCGCCAGCAGAATCGAAGCCGGGGAGCTGTTTTTT.